Included here is one T cell receptor beta chain sequence, with context. Per the germline V gene, CDR1 is ENHRY and CDR2 is SYGVKD. The germline V and J ends were trimmed by 7 bases and 8 bases, with 14 bases remaining between them. The CDR3 loop spans 13 amino acids. These data are taken from a study of blood T cell repertoires in COVID-19. Study-wide context: COVID-19 samples collected from the United States, Italy and Spain covered acute and convalescent phases. T cells, B-cell-depleted T cells, or PBMCs provided the cDNA or gDNA that served as material.

Sequencing was performed with immunoSEQ multiplex PCR; in TCRdb, only in-frame clones are kept and a portion is missing. The sample yields tens of thousands of clones, 94% seen once. Sequences were obtained from peripheral blood. The V call is TRBV10-3, the J call TRBJ1-4, with D maybe TRBD1 (5 bases). This receptor was obtained from a human donor with active COVID-19. The donor label of this sample is uncertain. The CDR3, as DNA: TGTGCCATCAAACAAGCGGGGGGGGAAAAACTGTTTTTT. Translation: CAIKQAGGEKLFF.